The entry below gives a single T cell receptor beta chain sequence along with its context. A J-beta primer mix and a sample-barcoded 5' primer were used in a second PCR of roughly 7 to 12 cycles. TCRdb recomputed calls from the 5' RACE reads with MiXCR, one row per CDR3 protein. Of 1.5 million to 2 million distinct CDR3 sequences listed, approximately 32% are singletons. These data come from a study of blood T cells in healthy people across ages. CDR1 DFQATT and CDR2 SNEGSKA come from the germline V gene (reference sequence). Unmatched junction bases numbered 14, after V lost 3 bases and J lost 7 bases. The CDR3 consists of 16 residues.

This sequence was found in a woman younger than 45 in good health. Specimen: blood. The chain links TRBV20-1 to TRBJ1-5; TRBD1 matches at 8 bases. The CDR3 DNA follows: TGCAGTGCTAGGCACCAAGGACAGGGCTCCCGACAGCCCCAGCATTTT. This sequence encodes CSARHQGQGSRQPQHF.